Described below is a single T cell receptor (beta chain) sequence and its context. This entry comes from a study of T cell responses to AZD1222 COVID-19 vaccine. Produced via immunoSEQ multiplex PCR; TCRdb's table is partial and in-frame only. Of around 170,000 clones listed, about 91% are singletons. This CDR3 comprises 19 residues. The V gene end was trimmed by 4 bases and the J gene end by 1 base; junction bases not matched to a gene: 8. CDR1 KGHDR and CDR2 SFDVKD come from the germline V gene. V gene TRBV24-1 combines with J gene TRBJ2-2; 13 bases are shared with TRBD2. This TCR was sampled from an adult in good health. Sequencing used peripheral blood, obtained on day 0 of AZD1222 vaccination. The CDR3 DNA reads as TGTGCCACCAGTGACCGATTGGGACTAGCGGGATTGAACACCGGGGAGCTGTTTTTT. Its translation: CATSDRLGLAGLNTGELFF.